This TCR beta chain was observed in a study of blood T cells in healthy people across ages (dated by TCRdb to between 2014 and 2017). Turning to the overall study: Template switching captured roughly one uniquely barcoded TCR beta cDNA molecule per two T cells in model experiments. Age-related changes in TCR beta repertoire diversity were measured in the study by deep sequencing normalized with unique cDNA molecular identifiers. The donors were divided into four age groups: young (average around 16 years), middle-aged (almost 40), aged (roughly 60) and long-lived (roughly 82). To avoid experimental bias, donors of different ages were distributed randomly across sequencing lanes. Using the same blood draw, the study looked at two additional independent replicas of 1 million unique cDNA reads for two donors, one aged 18 to 30 and the other aged 80 or older.

This clonotype was counted a few times. Its target antigen remains unknown. No per-base quality is available; no much larger clone lies one base away. The protocol used for the library was 5' RACE. Sequencing relied on an Illumina HiSeq 2500. The second PCR ran for roughly 6 to 11 cycles and used a J-beta primer mix along with a sample-barcoded 5' primer. A template-switch 5' adaptor carrying 12 random nucleotides introduced a unique molecular identifier onto each TCR beta cDNA molecule. At least 2.5 million CDR3-containing paired-end reads were obtained from each sample. The Mint cDNA synthesis kit, primed by a TRBC-specific oligonucleotide, was used to synthesize first-strand cDNA from all RNA. Following uracil-DNA glycosylase treatment, all cDNA underwent a first 18-cycle PCR with the universal primers M1SS and BC2_uni_R. For the original study's pipeline: Each sample was normalized by randomly selecting 1 million high-quality reads, each carrying a distinct molecular identifier. Reads with shared molecular identifiers were discarded instead of being binned into consensus sequences. MiTCR, set to a Q25 quality threshold and the strictest error-elimination algorithm, was used for CDR3 identification, clonotype clustering and error correction. A nonparametric unseen species model with Euler transformation was used to estimate a lower bound on total TCR beta diversity. Using fastp at Q25 and MiXCR, TCRdb reprocessed the public reads and kept productive beta chains. A single entry per CDR3 protein holds the most common genes and DNA from its merged rows. Clone size and V and J calls follow TCRdb, not the original study. This sample has about 620,000 distinct CDR3 sequences in its table, and about 21% of those were observed once. Of the sample, approximately 3.6% is held by the ten largest clones.

General conclusions and limits of the study: There was a strong correlation between observed TCR beta diversity and the percentage of naive T cells measured by flow cytometry. The CMV infection status of donors was not known, potentially confounding age-related changes in expanded clonotypes. Compared with the aged group, the long-lived group had more naive CD4+ T cells, fewer expanded clones and increased TCR diversity, a pattern suggesting age selection. As age increased, observed TCR beta diversity per million T cells dropped in a roughly linear way, and a significant reduction was already evident by age 40. Total diversity estimates from one million sequenced T cells were considered lower bounds and underestimates. Bulk unsorted PBMC profiling prevented conclusive comparison of naive and antigen-experienced compartments.

Via the germline V gene, CDR1 is SGHVS and CDR2 FQNEAQ. The CDR3, cysteine through phenylalanine, is 13 amino acids long. Here the CDR3 DNA is all that survives: 39 bases in frame from base 1. Trimming removed 5 bases from V and 1 base from J, leaving 8 bases between the germline ends. The 35 to 40 donors, aged roughly 6 to 95 years, were systemically healthy Caucasian individuals from Russia. Approximately 9 milliliters of peripheral blood were collected from each donor into EDTA-treated Vacutainer tubes. Ficoll-Paque density-gradient centrifugation was used to isolate PBMCs, with at least 6.5 million per sample. Trizol reagent was used to extract total RNA from the PBMCs, yielding at least 6 micrograms per sample. For every donor, flow cytometry on a PBMC aliquot measured the percentage of naive CD45RAhigh/CD27high T cells.

Sequencing input: blood. The clonotype comes from a man in his 70s in good health. The chain is encoded by TRBV7-8 joined to TRBJ1-1, and possibly TRBD1, on 5 matching bases. The CDR3 protein sequence reads: CASSRRANTEAFF. The sequence in DNA is TGTGCCAGCAGCCGCAGGGCGAACACTGAAGCTTTCTTT.